Listed below are T cell receptor beta chains from one sample, sequenced in a study of shared clonotypes between healthy human individuals. The assay was immunoSEQ multiplex PCR, and TCRdb's table has in-frame clones only and misses some. The data hold some 2.3 million clones, with about 92% observed a single time. The sequenced material came from naive CD4+ T cells from PBMCs. The receptors come from a man between 18 and 29 years old in good health. Some clones in this sample may be carry-over from other donors' samples. The CDR3 runs from the conserved cysteine through the conserved F or W. The D gene is left open where the match is weak. Not all rows give a size; the values are once, few, many and, for expanded clones, a class.

j_call | cdr3_length | d_call | clone_size | v_call | cdr3_nt | cdr3_aa
TRBJ2-3 | 13 | . | . | TRBV12-2 | TGTGCAAGTCTAGGAGGGACTACAGATACGCAGTATTTT | CASLGGTTDTQYF
TRBJ1-1 | 15 | TRBD1 | . | TRBV6-1 | TGTGCCAGCAGTGAGGGACAGGGGTGGATTACTGAAGCTTTCTTT | CASSEGQGWITEAFF
TRBJ1-2 | 15 | TRBD1 | once | TRBV2 | TGTGCCAGCAGTGAAGCCCCAGGACAGGGGGGAGGCTACACCTTC | CASSEAPGQGGGYTF
TRBJ2-7 | 15 | . | . | TRBV5-1 | TGCGCCAGCAGCTTGGGGCGCGGGATGGGATACGAGCAGTACTTC | CASSLGRGMGYEQYF
TRBJ2-7 | 15 | TRBD2 | . | TRBV7-2 | TGTGCCAGCAGTATTCGGGGGGAGCGGGAGGACGAGCAGTACTTC | CASSIRGEREDEQYF
TRBJ2-3 | 14 | . | . | TRBV27 | TGTGCCAGCAGTTTTGGGGTGTGGGCAGATACGCAGTATTTT | CASSFGVWADTQYF
TRBJ2-4 | 14 | . | . | TRBV14 | TGTGCCAGCAGCCAAGGGCAAGCCAAAAACATTCAGTACTTC | CASSQGQAKNIQYF
TRBJ2-1 | 16 | TRBD1 | . | TRBV5-1 | TGCGCCAGCAGCTTGGCCGAGGACAGGGGCCGCAATGAGCAGTTCTTC | CASSLAEDRGRNEQFF
TRBJ2-5 | 11 | . | . | TRBV28 | TGTGCCAGCAGTAAAATCGAGACCCAGTACTTC | CASSKIETQYF
TRBJ2-5 | 15 | TRBD1 | . | TRBV5-4 | TGTGCCAGCAGCTGGACAGGGACAGCTGGGGAGACCCAGTACTTC | CASSWTGTAGETQYF
TRBJ1-1 | 13 | . | few | TRBV10-1 | TGCGCCTCGCGGCAGGGCTCGAACACTGAAGCTTTCTTT | CASRQGSNTEAFF
TRBJ2-3 | 15 | . | . | TRBV21-1 | TGTGCCAGCAGCAAGTCTACAGGGTACACAGATACGCAGTATTTT | CASSKSTGYTDTQYF
TRBJ1-1 | 14 | TRBD1 | . | TRBV6-1 | TGTGCCAGCAGTGCGGACAGGGGGTCTACTGAAGCTTTCTTT | CASSADRGSTEAFF
TRBJ2-5 | 15 | TRBD1 | . | TRBV5-1 | TGCGCCAGCAGCTCCTTGCCAGGGGGCGAAGAGACCCAGTACTTC | CASSSLPGGEETQYF
TRBJ1-2 | 14 | . | . | TRBV28 | TGTGCCAGCAGTTCCCCCGGGGGGGACTATGGCTACACCTTC | CASSSPGGDYGYTF
TRBJ2-1 | 14 | . | . | TRBV5-1 | TGCGCCAGCAGCTTGGTCGTACTATACAATGAGCAGTTCTTC | CASSLVVLYNEQFF
TRBJ1-2 | 13 | . | . | TRBV14 | TGTGCCAGCAGCCAAGGGTCCGCTTATGGCTACACCTTC | CASSQGSAYGYTF
TRBJ2-2 | 14 | TRBD2 | . | TRBV5-1 | TGCGCCAGCAGCGCCGGACTAGTGGTAGGGGAGCTGTTTTTT | CASSAGLVVGELFF
TRBJ1-3 | 15 | . | . | TRBV27 | TGTGCCAGCAGTGAGGTCAGGGGAACTGGAAACACCATATATTTT | CASSEVRGTGNTIYF
TRBJ2-5 | 14 | TRBD1 | . | TRBV4-1 | TGCGCCAGCAGCCCTAGGGGGCGGCAAGAGACCCAGTACTTC | CASSPRGRQETQYF
TRBJ1-5 | 14 | TRBD1 | . | TRBV5-8 | TGTGCCAGCAGCCGCGACAGGGAGGGTCAGCCCCAGCATTTT | CASSRDREGQPQHF
TRBJ2-7 | 13 | . | once | TRBV19 | TGTGCCAGTAGTATTGGCGGCTCCTACGAGCAGTACTTC | CASSIGGSYEQYF
TRBJ2-1 | 14 | TRBD2 | . | TRBV5-1 | TGCGCCAGCAGCCTGGGCGGGAGTTTTGATGAGCAGTTCTTC | CASSLGGSFDEQFF
TRBJ1-1 | 14 | . | . | TRBV29-1 | TGCAGCGTTCTTTTTGCTGGGGCTAACACTGAAGCTTTCTTT | CSVLFAGANTEAFF
TRBJ2-5 | 15 | . | . | TRBV9 | TGTGCCAGCAGCGTAGCCGCCTTTCCCAAAGAGACCCAGTACTTC | CASSVAAFPKETQYF
TRBJ2-7 | 16 | TRBD2 | . | TRBV9 | TGTGCCAGCAGCGTAGCCAGTAGCGGGAGGACCTACGAGCAGTACTTC | CASSVASSGRTYEQYF
TRBJ2-5 | 13 | . | . | TRBV2 | TGTGCCAGCAGTTCAACACGTAGGGAGACCCAGTACTTC | CASSSTRRETQYF
TRBJ2-1 | 16 | TRBD2 | . | TRBV5-1 | TGCGCCAGCAGCTTGGACGGGCTAGCGGGAGGGAATGAGCAGTTCTTC | CASSLDGLAGGNEQFF
TRBJ2-6 | 15 | TRBD1 | . | TRBV6-5 | TGTGCCAGCCAGGACAGGGCATCTGGGGCCAACGTCCTGACTTTC | CASQDRASGANVLTF
TRBJ2-5 | 13 | . | . | TRBV5-1 | TGCGCCAGCAGCCGAGGGGGAAGGGAGACCCAGTACTTC | CASSRGGRETQYF
TRBJ1-5 | 13 | . | few | TRBV19 | TGTGCCAGTAGTTCGGGGGGCTATCAGCCCCAGCATTTT | CASSSGGYQPQHF
TRBJ2-1 | 16 | TRBD2 | . | TRBV9 | TGTGCCAGCAGCACTAGCGGGACTAGCGGGGGTCGTGAGCAGTTCTTC | CASSTSGTSGGREQFF
TRBJ1-2 | 15 | . | . | TRBV27 | TGTGCCAGCAGTCCCGGGACGGTGGCGACAGATGGCTACACCTTC | CASSPGTVATDGYTF
TRBJ1-5 | 15 | . | . | TRBV7-9 | TGTGCCAGCAGCTTAGTAGGCCCGGGTAAGCAGCCCCAGCATTTT | CASSLVGPGKQPQHF
TRBJ2-1 | 16 | . | . | TRBV5-4 | TGTGCCAGCGTACCGCGGACTACCTCAAACTACAATGAGCAGTTCTTC | CASVPRTTSNYNEQFF
TRBJ2-1 | 15 | . | . | TRBV7-3 | TGTGCCAGCAGCTATCAGCGGTCCTCCTACAATGAGCAGTTCTTC | CASSYQRSSYNEQFF